This T cell receptor (beta chain) is from a study of cytomegalovirus exposure and HLA in healthy donors. Study background: Researchers found that 81% of 350 to 500 genotyped donors fell within the Caucasian-associated ancestry cluster.

Germline CDR1 SGHRS, CDR2 YFSETQ. The CDR3 loop spans 14 amino acids. The V end lost 0 bases, the J end lost 2 bases, and 9 bases lay between the germline ends. Study results and limitations: In vitro experiments confirmed that a few CMV-associated chains were specific for CMV antigens.

The PCR was carried out with 60 Vbeta primers and 13 Jbeta primers. This table comes from immunoSEQ multiplex PCR, and its TCRdb copy is limited to in-frame clones, with some not included. The data show roughly 100,000 clones, around 71% seen once. A note on this clone: What it binds is unknown.

The chain employs TRBV5-1 and TRBJ2-7; TRBD1 might be the D (5 bases). The sequenced sample consisted of PBMCs. This TCR came from a boy under 18 in good health and CMV-seronegative. DNA of the CDR3: TGCGCCAGCAGCTTGGCCGCAGGGCCCTACGAGCAGTACTTC. Translated, it gives CASSLAAGPYEQYF.